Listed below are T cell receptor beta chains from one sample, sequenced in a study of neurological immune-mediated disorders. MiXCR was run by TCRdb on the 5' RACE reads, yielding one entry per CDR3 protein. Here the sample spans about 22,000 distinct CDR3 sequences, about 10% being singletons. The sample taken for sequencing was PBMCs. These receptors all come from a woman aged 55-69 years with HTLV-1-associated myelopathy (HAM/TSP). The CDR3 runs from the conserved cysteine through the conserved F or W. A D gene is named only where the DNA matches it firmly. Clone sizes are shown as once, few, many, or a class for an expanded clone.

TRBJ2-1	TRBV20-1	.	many	TGCAGTGCTAGAGATACCTACAATGAGCAGTTCTTC	CSARDTYNEQFF
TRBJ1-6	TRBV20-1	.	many	TGCAGTGCACCCCCTCACAGGTTTAATTCACCCCTCCACTTT	CSAPPHRFNSPLHF
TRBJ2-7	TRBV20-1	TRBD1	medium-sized	TGCAGTGCTAGAATCCGGACAGGACCTAGTGCCGAGCAGTACTTC	CSARIRTGPSAEQYF
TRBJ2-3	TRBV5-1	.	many	TGCGCCAGCAGCTTCGCCCCGGGGACAGATACGCAGTATTTT	CASSFAPGTDTQYF
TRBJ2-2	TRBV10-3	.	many	TGTGCCATCAGTGAGATGGGCATCGGCACCGGGGAGCTGTTTTTT	CAISEMGIGTGELFF
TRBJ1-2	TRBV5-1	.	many	TGCGCCAGCAGCTTGACAGACCCCATGAACTATGGCTACACCTTC	CASSLTDPMNYGYTF
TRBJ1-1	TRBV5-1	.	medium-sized	TGCGCCAGCAGCTTGGAGCGGGGAGTGAGCACTGAAGCTTTCTTT	CASSLERGVSTEAFF
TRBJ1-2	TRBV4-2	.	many	TGTGCCAGCAGCCAAGTCGGGGAAATCAACTATGGCTACACCTTC	CASSQVGEINYGYTF
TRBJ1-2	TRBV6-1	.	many	TGTGCCAGCACCAAAGGGGCCGCCGGAGATAACTATGGCTACACCTTC	CASTKGAAGDNYGYTF
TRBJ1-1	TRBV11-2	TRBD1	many	TGTGCCAGCAGCTTAACCGGGACAGACTTTTGGAACACTGAAGCTTTCTTT	CASSLTGTDFWNTEAFF